The clone carrying this T cell receptor beta chain was seen ten or more times. Time point denoted: newly diagnosed GD, antithyroid drugs for less than 3 months. The TCR library was made from RNA extracted from PBMCs. V shed 5 bases and J 3 bases; nucleotides not matched to a gene: 7. The CDR3 sequence is 14 residues long. The germline gives CDR1 MDHEN, CDR2 SYDVKM. This sample was included in a study of regulatory T cells in long-lasting Graves disease. Sequencing libraries for TCR beta were prepared with iRepertoire HTBI primers and Arm-PCR of CDR3 regions. MiXCR, applied by TCRdb to the multiplex PCR reads, yields one record per CDR3 protein. The sample has roughly 420,000 distinct CDR3 sequences, roughly 15% seen once. These data were likewise used in another study, on T cells in Graves' hyperthyroidism and ophthalmopathy. That study reports: Clinical symptoms, serum thyroxine and TRAb, thyroid ultrasound and orbital computed tomography together formed the diagnostic basis. HTBI primers were employed in a first-round RT-PCR of the TCR CDR3. The model identified upcoming ophthalmopathy a median about 6.5 months ahead of onset.

The V gene is TRBV28, the J gene TRBJ2-7, with 7 bases lining up with TRBD2. This sequence was found in a young woman with Graves disease. Here the sequenced sample was peripheral blood mononuclear cells (PBMCs), taken at new diagnosis, from a patient treated with antithyroid drugs. CDR3 nucleotides: TGTGCCAGCAGTGGGGGGGGTAAGAGCTACGAGCAGTACTTC. Encoded protein: CASSGGGKSYEQYF. Filled out from reference TRBV28 and TRBJ2-7, the complete variable domain reads DVKVTQSSRYLVKRTGEKVFLECVQDMDHENMFWYRQDPGLGLRLIYFSYDVKMKEKGDIPEGYSVSREKKERFSLILESASTNQTSMYLCASSGGGKSYEQYFGPGTRLTVT.